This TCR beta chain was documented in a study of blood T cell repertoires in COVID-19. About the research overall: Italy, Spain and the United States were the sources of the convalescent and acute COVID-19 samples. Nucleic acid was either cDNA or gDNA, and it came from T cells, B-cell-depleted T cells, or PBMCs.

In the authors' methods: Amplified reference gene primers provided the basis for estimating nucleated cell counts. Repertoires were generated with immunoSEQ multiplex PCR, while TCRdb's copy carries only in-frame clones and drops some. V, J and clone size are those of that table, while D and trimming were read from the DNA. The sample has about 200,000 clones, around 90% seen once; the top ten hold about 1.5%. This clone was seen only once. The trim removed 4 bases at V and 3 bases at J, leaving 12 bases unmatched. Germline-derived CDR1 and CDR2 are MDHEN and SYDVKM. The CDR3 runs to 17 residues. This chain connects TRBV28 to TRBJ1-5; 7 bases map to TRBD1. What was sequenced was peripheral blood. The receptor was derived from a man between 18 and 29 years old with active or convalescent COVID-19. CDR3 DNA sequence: TGTGCCAGCAGTTGGTCTCCCACAGGGGCCCTCAATCAGCCCCAGCATTTT. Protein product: CASSWSPTGALNQPQHF.